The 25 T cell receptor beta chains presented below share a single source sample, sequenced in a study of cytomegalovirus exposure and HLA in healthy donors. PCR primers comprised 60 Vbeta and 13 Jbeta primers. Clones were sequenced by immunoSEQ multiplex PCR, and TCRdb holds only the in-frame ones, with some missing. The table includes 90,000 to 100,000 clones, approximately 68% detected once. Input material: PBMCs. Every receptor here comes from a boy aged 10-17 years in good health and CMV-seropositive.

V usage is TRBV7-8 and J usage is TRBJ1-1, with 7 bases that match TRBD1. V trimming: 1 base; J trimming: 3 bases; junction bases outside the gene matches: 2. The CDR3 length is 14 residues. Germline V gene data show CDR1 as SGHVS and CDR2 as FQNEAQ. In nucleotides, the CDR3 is TGTGCCAGCAGCTTAGAAGGGGGCGACACTGAAGCTTTCTTT. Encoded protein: CASSLEGGDTEAFF.

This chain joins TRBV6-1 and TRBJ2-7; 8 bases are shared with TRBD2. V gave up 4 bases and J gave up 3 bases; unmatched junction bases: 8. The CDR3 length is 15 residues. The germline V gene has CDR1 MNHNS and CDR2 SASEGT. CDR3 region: CASSGRTGGRYEQYF. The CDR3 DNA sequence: TGTGCCAGCAGTGGTAGGACGGGAGGGCGCTACGAGCAGTACTTC.

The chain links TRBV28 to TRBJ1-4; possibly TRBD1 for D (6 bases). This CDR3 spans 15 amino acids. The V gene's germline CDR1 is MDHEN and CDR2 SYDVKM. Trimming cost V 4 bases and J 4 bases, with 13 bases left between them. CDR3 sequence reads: CASSSSTGSNEKLFF. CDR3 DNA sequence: TGTGCCAGCAGTTCCTCTACAGGGAGTAATGAAAAACTGTTTTTT.

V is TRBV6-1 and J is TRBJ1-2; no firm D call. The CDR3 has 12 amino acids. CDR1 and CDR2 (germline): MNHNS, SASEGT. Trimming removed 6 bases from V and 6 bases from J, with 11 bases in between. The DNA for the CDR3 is TGTGCCAGCAGCCGGGGTGAAGATGGCTACACCTTC. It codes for CASSRGEDGYTF.

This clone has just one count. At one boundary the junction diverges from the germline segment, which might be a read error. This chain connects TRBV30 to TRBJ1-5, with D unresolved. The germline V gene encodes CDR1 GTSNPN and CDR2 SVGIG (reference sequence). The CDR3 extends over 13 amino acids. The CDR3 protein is CAWSGRADQPQNF. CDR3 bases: TGTGCCTGGAGCGGGAGGGCGGATCAGCCCCAGAATTTT.

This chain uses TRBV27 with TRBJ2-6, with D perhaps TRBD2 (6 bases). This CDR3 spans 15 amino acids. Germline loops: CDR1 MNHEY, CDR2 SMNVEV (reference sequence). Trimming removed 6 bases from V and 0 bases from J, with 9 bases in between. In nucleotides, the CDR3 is TGTGCCAGCAGCATCGGGAGCTCTGGGGCCAACGTCCTGACTTTC. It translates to CASSIGSSGANVLTF.

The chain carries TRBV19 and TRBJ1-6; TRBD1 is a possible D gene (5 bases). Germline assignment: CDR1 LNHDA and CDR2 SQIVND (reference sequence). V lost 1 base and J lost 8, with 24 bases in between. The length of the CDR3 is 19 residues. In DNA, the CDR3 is TGTGCCAGTAGTATAGGTTTCAGGGTTCCGATCGGCTCGGATTCACCCCTCCACTTT. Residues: CASSIGFRVPIGSDSPLHF.

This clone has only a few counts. CDR3 in amino acids: CASSTGTGLGEQYF. Here the CDR3 DNA reads TGTGCCAGCAGCACCGGGACAGGGCTGGGGGAGCAGTACTTC. The rearrangement links TRBV11-2 to TRBJ2-7; 9 bases align to TRBD1. Germline CDR1 and CDR2: SGHAT and FQNNGV. This CDR3 region has 14 residues. Trimming at V came to 5 bases and at J to 7 bases, leaving 9 bases not matched to a gene.

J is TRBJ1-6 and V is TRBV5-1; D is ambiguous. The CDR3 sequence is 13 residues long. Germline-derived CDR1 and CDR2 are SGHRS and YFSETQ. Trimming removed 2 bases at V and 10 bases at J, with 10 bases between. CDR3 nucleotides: TGCGCCAGCAGCTTAGAATTTGAGTCACCCCTCCACTTT. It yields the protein CASSLEFESPLHF. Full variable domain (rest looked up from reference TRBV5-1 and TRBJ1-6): KAGVTQTPRYLIKTRGQQVTLSCSPISGHRSVSWYQQTPGQGLQFLFEYFSETQRNKGNFPGRFSGRQFSNSRSEMNVSTLELGDSALYLCASSLEFESPLHFGNGTRLTVT.

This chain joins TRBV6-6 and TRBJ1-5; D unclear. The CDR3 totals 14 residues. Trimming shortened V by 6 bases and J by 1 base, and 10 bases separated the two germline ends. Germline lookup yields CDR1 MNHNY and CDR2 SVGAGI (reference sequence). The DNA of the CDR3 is TGTGCCAGCAGCCCTAGTATCAGCAATCAGCCCCAGCATTTT. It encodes CASSPSISNQPQHF.

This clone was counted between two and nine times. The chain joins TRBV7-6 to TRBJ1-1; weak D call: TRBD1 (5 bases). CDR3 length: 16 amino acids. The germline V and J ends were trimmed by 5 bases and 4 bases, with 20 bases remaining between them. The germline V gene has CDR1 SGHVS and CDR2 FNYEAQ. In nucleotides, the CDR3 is TGTGCCAGCAGCGGGGGTGGGGGGGGAGCCGGCACTGAAGCTTTCTTT. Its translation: CASSGGGGGAGTEAFF.

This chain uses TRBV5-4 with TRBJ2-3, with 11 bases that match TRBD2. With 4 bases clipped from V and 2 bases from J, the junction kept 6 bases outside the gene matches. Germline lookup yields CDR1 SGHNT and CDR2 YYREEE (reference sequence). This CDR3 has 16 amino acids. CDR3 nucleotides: TGTGCCAGCAGCCTCAGACTAGCGGGGCCCACAGATACGCAGTATTTT. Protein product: CASSLRLAGPTDTQYF. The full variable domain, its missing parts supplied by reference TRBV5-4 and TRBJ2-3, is ETGVTQSPTHLIKTRGQQVTLRCSSQSGHNTVSWYQQALGQGPQFIFQYYREEENGRGNFPPRFSGLQFPNYSSELNVNALELDDSALYLCASSLRLAGPTDTQYFGPGTRLTVL.

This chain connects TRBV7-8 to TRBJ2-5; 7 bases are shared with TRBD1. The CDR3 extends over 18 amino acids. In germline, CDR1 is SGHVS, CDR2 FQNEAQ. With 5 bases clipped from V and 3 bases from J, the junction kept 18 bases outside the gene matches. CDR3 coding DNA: TGTGCCAGCAGCCGAAAACGCATATGGGACAGTAGTGAAGAGACCCAGTACTTC. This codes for CASSRKRIWDSSEETQYF.

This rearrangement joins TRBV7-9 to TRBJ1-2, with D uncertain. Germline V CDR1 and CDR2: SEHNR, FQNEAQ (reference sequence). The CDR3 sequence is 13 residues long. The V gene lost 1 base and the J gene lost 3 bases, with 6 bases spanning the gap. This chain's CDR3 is CASSLEADYGYTF. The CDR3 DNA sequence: TGTGCCAGCAGCTTAGAAGCCGACTATGGCTACACCTTC.

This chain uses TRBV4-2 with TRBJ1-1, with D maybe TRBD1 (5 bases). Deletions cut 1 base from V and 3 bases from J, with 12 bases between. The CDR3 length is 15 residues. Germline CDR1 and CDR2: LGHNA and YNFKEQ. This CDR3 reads CASSQGGGVDTEAFF. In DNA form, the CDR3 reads TGTGCCAGCAGCCAAGGGGGGGGTGTGGACACTGAAGCTTTCTTT.

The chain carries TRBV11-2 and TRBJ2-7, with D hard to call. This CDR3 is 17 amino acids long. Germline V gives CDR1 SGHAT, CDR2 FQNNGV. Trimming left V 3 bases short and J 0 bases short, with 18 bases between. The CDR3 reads CASSFPRTGPSSYEQYF. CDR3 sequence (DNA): TGTGCCAGCAGCTTTCCGCGCACGGGTCCAAGCTCCTACGAGCAGTACTTC. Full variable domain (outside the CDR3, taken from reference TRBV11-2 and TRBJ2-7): EAGVAQSPRYKIIEKRQSVAFWCNPISGHATLYWYQQILGQGPKLLIQFQNNGVVDDSQLPKDRFSAERLKGVDSTLKIQPAKLEDSAVYLCASSFPRTGPSSYEQYFGPGTRLTVT.

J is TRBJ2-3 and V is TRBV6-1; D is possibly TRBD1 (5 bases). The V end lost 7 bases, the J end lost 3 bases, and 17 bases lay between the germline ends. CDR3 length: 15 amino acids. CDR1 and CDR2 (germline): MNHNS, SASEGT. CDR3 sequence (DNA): TGTGCCAGCATCTTCTTGACAGCCCTTACAGATACGCAGTATTTT. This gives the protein CASIFLTALTDTQYF.

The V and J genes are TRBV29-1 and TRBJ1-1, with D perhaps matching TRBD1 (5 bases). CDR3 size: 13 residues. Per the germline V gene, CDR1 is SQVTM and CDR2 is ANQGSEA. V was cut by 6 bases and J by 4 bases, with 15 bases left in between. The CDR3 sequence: CSVEARGGTEAFF. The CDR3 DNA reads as TGCAGCGTAGAGGCCCGCGGGGGCACTGAAGCTTTCTTT.

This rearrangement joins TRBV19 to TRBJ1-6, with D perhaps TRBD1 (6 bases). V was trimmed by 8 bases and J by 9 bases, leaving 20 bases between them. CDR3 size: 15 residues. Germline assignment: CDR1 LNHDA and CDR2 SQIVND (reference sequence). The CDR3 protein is CASLPTGGAGSPLHF. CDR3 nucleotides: TGTGCCAGTCTGCCCACGGGGGGCGCAGGTTCACCCCTCCACTTT.

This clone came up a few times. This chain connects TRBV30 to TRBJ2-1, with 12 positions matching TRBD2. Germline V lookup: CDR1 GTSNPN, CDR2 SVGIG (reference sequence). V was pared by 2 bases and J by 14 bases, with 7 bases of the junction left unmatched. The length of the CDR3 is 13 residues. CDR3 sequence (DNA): TGTGCCTGGAGTAACCTAGCGGGGGGGGCGGAGTTCTTC. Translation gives CAWSNLAGGAEFF. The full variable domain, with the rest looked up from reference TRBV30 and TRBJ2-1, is SQTIHQWPATLVQPVGSPLSLECTVEGTSNPNLYWYRQAAGRGLQLLFYSVGIGQISSEVPQNLSASRPQDRQFILSSKKLLLSDSGFYLCAWSNLAGGAEFFGPGTRLTVL.

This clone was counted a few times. Here the CDR3 reads CAWSVLQGQGGYTF. DNA for the CDR3: TGTGCCTGGAGTGTACTCCAGGGGCAGGGTGGCTACACCTTC. This chain links TRBV30 with TRBJ1-2, with D perhaps TRBD1 (6 bases). The CDR3 sequence is 14 residues long. The germline V gene has CDR1 GTSNPN and CDR2 SVGIG (reference sequence). The ends were cut back, 0 bases at V and 7 bases at J, with 15 bases in the middle. Using reference TRBV30 and TRBJ1-2 for the parts outside the CDR3, the full variable domain is SQTIHQWPATLVQPVGSPLSLECTVEGTSNPNLYWYRQAAGRGLQLLFYSVGIGQISSEVPQNLSASRPQDRQFILSSKKLLLSDSGFYLCAWSVLQGQGGYTFGSGTRLTVV.

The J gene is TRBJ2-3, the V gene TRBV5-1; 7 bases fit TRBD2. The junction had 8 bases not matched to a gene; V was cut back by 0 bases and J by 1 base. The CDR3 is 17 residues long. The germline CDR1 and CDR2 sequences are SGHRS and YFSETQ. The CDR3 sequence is CASSLAEAGWGTDTQYF. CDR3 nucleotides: TGCGCCAGCAGCTTGGCGGAAGCGGGGTGGGGCACAGATACGCAGTATTTT.

In nucleotides, the CDR3 is TGCGCCAGCCCTCCCAATAGCGACACCTACGAGCAGTACTTC. Protein sequence: CASPPNSDTYEQYF. The V and J genes are TRBV4-3 and TRBJ2-7; possibly TRBD2 for D (5 bases). CDR1 and CDR2 (germline): LGHNA, YSLEER. V was trimmed by 8 bases and J by 2 bases, leaving 16 bases between them. This CDR3 is 14 amino acids long.

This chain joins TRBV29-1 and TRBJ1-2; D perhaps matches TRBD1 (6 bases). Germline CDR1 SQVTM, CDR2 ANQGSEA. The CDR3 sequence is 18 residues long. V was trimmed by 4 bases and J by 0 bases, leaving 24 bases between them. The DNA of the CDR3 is TGCAGCGTTGCTGCGACGGGTCCAGGGAAGGGGGCTAACTATGGCTACACCTTC. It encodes CSVAATGPGKGANYGYTF.

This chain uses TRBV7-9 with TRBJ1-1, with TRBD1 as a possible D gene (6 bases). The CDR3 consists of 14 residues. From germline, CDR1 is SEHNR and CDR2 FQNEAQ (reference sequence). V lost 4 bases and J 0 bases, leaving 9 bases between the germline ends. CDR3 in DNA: TGTGCCAGCAGCTCGGACAGTTTGAACACTGAAGCTTTCTTT. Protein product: CASSSDSLNTEAFF.